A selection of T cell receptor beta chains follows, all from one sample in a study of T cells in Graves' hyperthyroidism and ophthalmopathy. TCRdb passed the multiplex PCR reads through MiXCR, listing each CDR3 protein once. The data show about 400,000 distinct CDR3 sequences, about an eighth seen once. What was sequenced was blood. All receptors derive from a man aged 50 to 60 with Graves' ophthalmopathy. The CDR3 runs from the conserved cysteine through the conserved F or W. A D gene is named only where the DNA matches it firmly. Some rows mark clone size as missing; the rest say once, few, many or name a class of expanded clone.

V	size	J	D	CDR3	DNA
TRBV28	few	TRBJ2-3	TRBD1	CASSKEYPGGTQYF	TGTGCCAGCAGCAAAGAGTACCCAGGGGGTACGCAGTATTTT
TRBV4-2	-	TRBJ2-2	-	CASSQDSFGELFF	TGTGCCAGCAGCCAAGATTCATTCGGGGAGCTGTTTTTT
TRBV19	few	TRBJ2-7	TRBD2	CASSMRLAEFYEQYF	TGTGCCAGTAGTATGCGACTAGCGGAGTTCTACGAGCAGTACTTC
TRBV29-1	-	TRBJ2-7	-	CSVEVSGSYAQYF	TGCAGCGTTGAAGTCAGCGGAAGTTACGCGCAGTACTTC
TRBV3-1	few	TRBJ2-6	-	CASSQDWGRGANVLTF	TGTGCCAGCAGCCAAGATTGGGGGCGTGGGGCCAACGTCCTGACTTTC
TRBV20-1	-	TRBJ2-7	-	CSASGGGRTYEQYF	TGCAGTGCTAGTGGGGGTGGGAGAACCTACGAGCAGTACTTC
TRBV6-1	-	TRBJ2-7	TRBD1	CASNKPGTGSYEQYF	TGTGCCAGCAACAAGCCCGGGACAGGGAGTTACGAGCAGTACTTC
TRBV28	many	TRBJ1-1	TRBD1	CASRSSTGETEAFF	TGTGCCAGCCGCTCCTCTACAGGGGAGACTGAAGCTTTCTTT
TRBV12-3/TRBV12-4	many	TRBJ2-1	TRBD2	CASSFLPSGSLNEQFF	TGTGCCAGCAGTTTCTTGCCTAGCGGGAGCTTGAATGAGCAGTTCTTC
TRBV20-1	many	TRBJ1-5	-	CSARAGVGSLDQPQHF	TGCAGTGCTAGAGCAGGGGTGGGGAGTCTGGATCAGCCCCAGCATTTT